This entry lists 10 T cell receptor beta chains sequenced from one sample in a study of shared clonotypes between healthy human individuals (dated by TCRdb to 2020 to 2022). CD8 naive samples consisted of CD45RO-negative cells that were positively selected for CCR7, yielding a CD45RA+CCR7+ population without TemRA cells. Libraries were prepared through the immunoSEQ multiplex PCR assay. TCRdb took this table from immuneACCESS and kept in-frame rearrangements with V and J called. Such tables lack part of the clones; where checked against another copy, unresolved V genes explain under half of the gap, and the rest is unexplained. The sample records about 1,800,000 clones, 85% to 95% of which are singletons. Clones ranked in the top ten supply more than 0.95% of the sample. The sequencing sample was made of naive CD8+ T cells sorted from blood. The cell subset or site label, read with the paper, signifies: CD45RA+CCR7+. These receptors originate from a man younger than 35 in good health.

This clone was counted a single time. J is TRBJ2-1 and V is TRBV11-2; 8 bases map to TRBD1. V lost 4 bases, J lost 2 bases, and 4 bases stayed unmatched. Germline CDR1 is SGHAT and CDR2 is FQNNGV. The CDR3 has 15 amino acids. CDR3 residues: CASSSGQGTYNEQFF. The CDR3 DNA reads TGTGCCAGCAGCTCCGGACAGGGTACCTACAATGAGCAGTTCTTC.

The V gene is TRBV7-9, the J gene TRBJ2-7; 11 bases are shared with TRBD2. Per the germline V gene, CDR1 is SEHNR and CDR2 is FQNEAQ (reference sequence). V gave up 5 bases and J gave up 1 base; unmatched junction bases: 7. The CDR3 totals 16 residues. This CDR3 is CASSKTGTSGSYEQYF. The CDR3 DNA sequence: TGTGCCAGCAGCAAAACCGGGACTAGCGGATCCTACGAGCAGTACTTC. Combining the CDR3 with reference TRBV7-9 and TRBJ2-7 gives the whole variable domain DTGVSQNPRHKITKRGQNVTFRCDPISEHNRLYWYRQTLGQGPEFLTYFQNEAQLEKSRLLSDRFSAERPKGSFSTLEIQRTEQGDSAMYLCASSKTGTSGSYEQYFGPGTRLTVT.

The chain carries TRBV9 and TRBJ2-7, with 10 bases lining up with TRBD2. Losses at the gene ends were 0 bases for V and 3 bases for J; bases not matched to a gene: 3. This CDR3 region has 15 residues. Germline V gives CDR1 SGDLS, CDR2 YYNGEE. CDR3 protein: CASSVDGLADYEQYF. DNA of the CDR3: TGTGCCAGCAGCGTAGACGGACTAGCGGACTACGAGCAGTACTTC. Complete variable domain (other parts from reference TRBV9 and TRBJ2-7): DSGVTQTPKHLITATGQRVTLRCSPRSGDLSVYWYQQSLDQGLQFLIQYYNGEERAKGNILERFSAQQFPDLHSELNLSSLELGDSALYFCASSVDGLADYEQYFGPGTRLTVT.

Remarks on this clone: One end of the junction varies from germline; a read error may be responsible. The chain combines TRBV7-7 with TRBJ2-2; D ambiguous. Germline assignment: CDR1 SSHAT and CDR2 FNYEAQ (reference sequence). The CDR3 runs 13 residues. The DNA for the CDR3 is TGTGCTAGCAGCTTGCAGGATACCGGGGAGCTGTTTTTT. Protein: CASSLQDTGELFF.

Here the CDR3 DNA reads TGTGCCATCAGTGAGTTGGAGGGAGAAGAGACCCAGTACTTC. Translated, it gives CAISELEGEETQYF. The gene calls are TRBV10-3 and TRBJ2-5; D possibly corresponds to TRBD2 (6 bases). Germline V gene lookup returns CDR1 ENHRY and CDR2 SYGVKD. CDR3 size: 14 residues. V lost 1 base to trimming and J lost 3 bases, with 9 bases between them.

This chain connects TRBV6-4 to TRBJ2-2; 10 bases match TRBD1. CDR3 length: 14 amino acids. The V segment lost 8 bases and the J segment 8 bases; nucleotides outside the gene matches: 8. Looked up from germline, CDR1 is MRHNA and CDR2 is SNTAGT. The CDR3 loop is CASRDRGSLGELFF. CDR3 nucleotide sequence: TGTGCCAGCCGGGACAGGGGTTCGTTGGGGGAGCTGTTTTTT.

The chain recombines TRBV19 with TRBJ1-4; D unclear. V was trimmed by 5 bases and J by 13 bases, leaving 11 bases between them. This CDR3 has 11 amino acids. Germline CDR1 LNHDA, CDR2 SQIVND (reference sequence). The CDR3 spells CASSAPGGLFF. The CDR3 DNA follows: TGTGCCAGTAGTGCTCCGGGAGGACTGTTTTTT.

This sequence joins TRBV5-4 and TRBJ1-3; no reliable D call. This CDR3 comprises 16 residues. Germline V CDR1 and CDR2: SGHNT, YYREEE (reference sequence). The V and J ends lost 3 bases and 0 bases respectively, with 13 bases between them. The CDR3 DNA follows: TGTGCCAGCAGCTCCGGCTGGATCGCCTCTGGAAACACCATATATTTT. This codes for CASSSGWIASGNTIYF. The variable domain in full, with the rest retrieved from reference TRBV5-4 and TRBJ1-3, is ETGVTQSPTHLIKTRGQQVTLRCSSQSGHNTVSWYQQALGQGPQFIFQYYREEENGRGNFPPRFSGLQFPNYSSELNVNALELDDSALYLCASSSGWIASGNTIYFGEGSWLTVV.

The V gene is TRBV5-1, the J gene TRBJ2-2; TRBD1 matches at 7 bases. From germline, CDR1 is SGHRS and CDR2 YFSETQ. V was pared by 2 bases and J by 4 bases, with 5 bases of the junction left unmatched. This CDR3 is built from 15 residues. CDR3 amino acids: CASSFRQGGTGELFF. Here the CDR3 DNA reads TGCGCCAGCAGCTTTCGACAGGGTGGCACCGGGGAGCTGTTTTTT.

In nucleotides, the CDR3 is TGTGCCAGCAGCTCCAGCGGGGTGTTGAAGACAGATACGCAGTATTTT. Translating gives CASSSSGVLKTDTQYF. The chain links TRBV7-3 to TRBJ2-3; 7 bases align to TRBD2. Trimming removed 4 bases from V and 3 bases from J; junction bases left unmatched: 10. The germline V gene has CDR1 SGHTA and CDR2 FQGTGA. The CDR3 is 16 amino acids.